This TCR beta chain was identified during a study of cytomegalovirus exposure and HLA in healthy donors. General study results and limits: Of the V segments, some could not be distinguished, including TRBV6-2 and TRBV6-3, and were excluded. HLA alleles were associated with fewer than 20,000 TCR beta sequences in a later analysis at 0.05 false discovery rate. Per a prior analysis, the majority of TCR beta V segments were productive roughly 87% or roughly 30% of the time. With DRB1 most and HLA-C fewest, TCR association rates differed between HLA loci in a later analysis.

With regard to this clone: Antigen specificity is unknown.

PCR used 60 Vbeta primers and 13 Jbeta primers. The protocol was immunoSEQ multiplex PCR, while the TCRdb copy is restricted to in-frame clones and leaves out a portion. The data show 25,000 to 30,000 clones, about 60% seen once. From germline, CDR1 is SGHRS and CDR2 YFSETQ. The CDR3 totals 13 residues. Trimming left V 4 bases short and J 1 base short, with 8 bases between. The chain couples TRBV5-1 to TRBJ1-2, with D hard to call. The TCR comes from a male donor in good health and CMV-seropositive. Material for sequencing was PBMCs. DNA of the CDR3: TGCGCCAGCAGCCACACGGGTAACTATGGCTACACCTTC. Translating gives CASSHTGNYGYTF.